This T cell receptor (beta chain) was captured in a study of blood T cell repertoires in COVID-19. Study-wide background: COVID-19 samples collected from the United States, Italy and Spain covered acute and convalescent phases.

Authors' data handling: Estimation of nucleated cell counts was performed using reference gene primer amplification. Repertoires were generated with immunoSEQ multiplex PCR, while TCRdb's copy carries only in-frame clones and drops some. D and trimming were read from the DNA, whereas the V and J calls and clone size are those reported in that table. The sample yields about 150,000 clones, about nine tenths seen once. V lost 6 bases to trimming and J lost 0 bases; unmatched junction nucleotides: 11. The CDR3 is 18 residues long. The germline V gene has CDR1 LNHDA and CDR2 SQIVND (reference sequence). The sample was peripheral blood. The source is a woman aged 60-70 years with active or convalescent COVID-19. The chain carries TRBV19 and TRBJ2-3; 11 bases match TRBD2. CDR3 protein: CASSPIAGGSSSTDTQYF. The CDR3 DNA sequence: TGTGCCAGTAGCCCGATAGCGGGGGGGTCGTCTAGCACAGATACGCAGTATTTT. The full variable domain, in which reference TRBV19 and TRBJ2-3 provide the parts outside the CDR3, is DGGITQSPKYLFRKEGQNVTLSCEQNLNHDAMYWYRQDPGQGLRLIYYSQIVNDFQKGDIAEGYSVSREKKESFPLTVTSAQKNPTAFYLCASSPIAGGSSSTDTQYFGPGTRLTVL.